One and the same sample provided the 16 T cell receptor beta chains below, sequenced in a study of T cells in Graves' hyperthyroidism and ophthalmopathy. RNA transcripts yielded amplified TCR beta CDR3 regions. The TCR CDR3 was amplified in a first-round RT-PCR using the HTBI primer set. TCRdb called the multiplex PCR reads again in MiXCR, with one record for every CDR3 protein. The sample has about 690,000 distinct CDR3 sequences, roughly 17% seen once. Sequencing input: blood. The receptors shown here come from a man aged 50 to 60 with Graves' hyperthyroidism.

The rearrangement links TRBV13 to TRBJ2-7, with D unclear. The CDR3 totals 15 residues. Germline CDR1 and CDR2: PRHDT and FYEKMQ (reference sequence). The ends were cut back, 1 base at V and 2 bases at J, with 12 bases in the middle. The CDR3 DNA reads TGTGCCAGCAGCTTAGAGTGCGCCGGAACCTACGAGCAGTACTTC. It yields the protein CASSLECAGTYEQYF.

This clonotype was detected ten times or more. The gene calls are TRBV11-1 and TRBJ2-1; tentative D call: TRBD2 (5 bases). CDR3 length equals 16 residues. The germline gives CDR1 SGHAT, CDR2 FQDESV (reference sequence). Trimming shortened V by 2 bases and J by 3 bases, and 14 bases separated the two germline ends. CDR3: CASSLSEGMFYNEQFF. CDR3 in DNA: TGTGCCAGCAGCTTATCTGAGGGTATGTTCTACAATGAGCAGTTCTTC.

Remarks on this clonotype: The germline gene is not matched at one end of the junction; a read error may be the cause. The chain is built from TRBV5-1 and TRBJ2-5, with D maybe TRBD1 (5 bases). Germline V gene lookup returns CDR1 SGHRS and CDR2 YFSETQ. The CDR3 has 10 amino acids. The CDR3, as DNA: TGCGCCAGCGGACAAGGGACCCAGTACTTC. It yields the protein CASGQGTQYF.

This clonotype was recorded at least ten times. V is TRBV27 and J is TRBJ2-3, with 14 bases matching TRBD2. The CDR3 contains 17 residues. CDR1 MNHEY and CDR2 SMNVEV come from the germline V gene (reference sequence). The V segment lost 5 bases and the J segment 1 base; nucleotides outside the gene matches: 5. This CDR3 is CASSRGLAGVGTDTQYF. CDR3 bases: TGTGCCAGCAGTCGGGGACTAGCGGGAGTCGGCACAGATACGCAGTATTTT.

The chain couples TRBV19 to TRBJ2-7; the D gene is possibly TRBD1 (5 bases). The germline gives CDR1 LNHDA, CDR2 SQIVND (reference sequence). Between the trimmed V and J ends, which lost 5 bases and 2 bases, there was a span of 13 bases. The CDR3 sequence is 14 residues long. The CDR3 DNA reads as TGTGCCAGTAGTCCCTCGGACACGACCTACGAGCAGTACTTC. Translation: CASSPSDTTYEQYF.

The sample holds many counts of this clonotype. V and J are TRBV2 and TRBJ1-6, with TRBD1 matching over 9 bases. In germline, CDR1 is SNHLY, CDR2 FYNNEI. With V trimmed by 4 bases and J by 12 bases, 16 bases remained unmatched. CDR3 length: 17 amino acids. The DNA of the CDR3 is TGTGCCAGCAGTGGAGGCCCACAGGGGGCGCTGACAGGACCCCTCCACTTT. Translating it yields CASSGGPQGALTGPLHF.

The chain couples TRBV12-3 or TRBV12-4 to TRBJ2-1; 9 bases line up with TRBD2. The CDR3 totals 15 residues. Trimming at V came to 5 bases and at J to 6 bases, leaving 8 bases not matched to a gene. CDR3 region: CASSLIGGRGNEQFF. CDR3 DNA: TGTGCCAGCAGTCTGATCGGCGGGAGGGGCAATGAGCAGTTCTTC.

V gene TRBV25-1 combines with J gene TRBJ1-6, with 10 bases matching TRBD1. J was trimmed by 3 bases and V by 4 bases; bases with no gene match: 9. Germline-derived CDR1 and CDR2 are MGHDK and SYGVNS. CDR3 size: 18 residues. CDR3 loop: CASSADPGQGLYNSPLHF. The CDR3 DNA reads TGTGCCAGCAGTGCCGATCCGGGACAGGGGCTCTATAATTCACCCCTCCACTTT.

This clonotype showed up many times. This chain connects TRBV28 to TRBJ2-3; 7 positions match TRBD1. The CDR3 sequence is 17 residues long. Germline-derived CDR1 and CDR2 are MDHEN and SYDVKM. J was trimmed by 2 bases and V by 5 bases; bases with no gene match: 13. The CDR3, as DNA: TGTGCCAGCAGTGCATATTCGGGACAGATTTTCACAGATACGCAGTATTTT. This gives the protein CASSAYSGQIFTDTQYF.

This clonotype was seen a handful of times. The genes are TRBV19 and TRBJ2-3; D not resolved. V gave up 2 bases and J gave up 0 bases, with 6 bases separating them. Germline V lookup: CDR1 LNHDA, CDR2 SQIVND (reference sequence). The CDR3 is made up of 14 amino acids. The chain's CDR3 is CASSIKLSTDTQYF. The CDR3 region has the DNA TGTGCCAGTAGTATAAAACTTAGCACAGATACGCAGTATTTT.

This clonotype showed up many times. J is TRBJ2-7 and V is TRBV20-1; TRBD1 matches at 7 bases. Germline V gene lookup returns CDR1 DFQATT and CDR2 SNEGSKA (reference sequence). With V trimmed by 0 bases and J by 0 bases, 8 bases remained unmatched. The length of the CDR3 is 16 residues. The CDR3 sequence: CSARDPGQLFSYEQYF. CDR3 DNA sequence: TGCAGTGCTAGAGACCCGGGACAGCTATTCTCCTACGAGCAGTACTTC.

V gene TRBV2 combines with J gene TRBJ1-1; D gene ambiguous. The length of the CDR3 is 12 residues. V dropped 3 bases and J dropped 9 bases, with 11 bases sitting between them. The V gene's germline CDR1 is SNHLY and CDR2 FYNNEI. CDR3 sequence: CASSEVHWKAFF. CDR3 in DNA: TGTGCCAGCAGTGAGGTCCACTGGAAAGCTTTCTTT.

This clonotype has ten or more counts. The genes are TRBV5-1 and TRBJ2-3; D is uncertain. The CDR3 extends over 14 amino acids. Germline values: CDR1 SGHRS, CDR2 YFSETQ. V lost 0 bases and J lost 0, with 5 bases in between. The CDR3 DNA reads TGCGCCAGCAGCTTGGATGTCAGCACAGATACGCAGTATTTT. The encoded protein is CASSLDVSTDTQYF.

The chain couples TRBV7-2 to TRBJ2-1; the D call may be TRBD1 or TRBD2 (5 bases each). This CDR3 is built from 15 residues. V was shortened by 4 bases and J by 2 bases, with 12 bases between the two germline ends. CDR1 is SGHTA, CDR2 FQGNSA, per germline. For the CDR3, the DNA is TGTGCCAGCAGCTCGACCGGGACCACCTACAATGAGCAGTTCTTC. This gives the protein CASSSTGTTYNEQFF.

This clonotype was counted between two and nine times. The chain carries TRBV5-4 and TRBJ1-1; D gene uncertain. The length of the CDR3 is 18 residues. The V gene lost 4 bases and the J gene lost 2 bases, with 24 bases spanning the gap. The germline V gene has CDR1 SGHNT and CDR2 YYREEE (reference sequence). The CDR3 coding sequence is TGTGCCAGCAGCCCGTTCGTGAGTCCTAAAGGGTTAAACACTGAAGCTTTCTTT. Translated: CASSPFVSPKGLNTEAFF.

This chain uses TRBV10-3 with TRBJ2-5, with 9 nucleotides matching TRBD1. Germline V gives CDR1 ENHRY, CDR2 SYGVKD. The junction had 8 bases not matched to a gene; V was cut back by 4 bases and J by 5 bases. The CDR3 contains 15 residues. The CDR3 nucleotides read TGTGCCATCAGTGGACAGGGGGGTGTTCGGGAGACCCAGTACTTC. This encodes CAISGQGGVRETQYF.